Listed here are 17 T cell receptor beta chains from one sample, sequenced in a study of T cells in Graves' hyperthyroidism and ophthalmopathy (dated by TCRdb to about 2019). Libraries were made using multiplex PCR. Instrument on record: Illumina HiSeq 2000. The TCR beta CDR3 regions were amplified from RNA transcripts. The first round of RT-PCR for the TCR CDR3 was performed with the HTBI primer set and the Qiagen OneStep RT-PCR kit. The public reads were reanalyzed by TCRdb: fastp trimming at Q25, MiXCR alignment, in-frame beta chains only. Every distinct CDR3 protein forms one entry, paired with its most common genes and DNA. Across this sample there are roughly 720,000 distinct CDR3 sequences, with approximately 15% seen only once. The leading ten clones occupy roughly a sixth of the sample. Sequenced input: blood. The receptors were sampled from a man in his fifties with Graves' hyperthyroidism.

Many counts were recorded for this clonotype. The CDR3 DNA reads TGTGCCAGCAGCCAAGGGGTTCTCTATAGCAATCAGCCCCAGCATTTT. As protein: CASSQGVLYSNQPQHF. V and J are TRBV16 and TRBJ1-5; no clear D. The CDR3 extends over 16 amino acids. The V and J ends lost 2 bases and 0 bases respectively, with 11 bases between them. Germline CDR1 and CDR2: KGHSY and FQNENV.

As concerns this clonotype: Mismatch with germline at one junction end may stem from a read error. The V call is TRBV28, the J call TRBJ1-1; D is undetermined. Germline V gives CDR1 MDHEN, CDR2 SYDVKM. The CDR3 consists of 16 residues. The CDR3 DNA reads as TGTGCCAGCAGTCCCTTTAGGGCGTTAAGAGGAGATGAAGCCTTCTTT. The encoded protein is CASSPFRALRGDEAFF.

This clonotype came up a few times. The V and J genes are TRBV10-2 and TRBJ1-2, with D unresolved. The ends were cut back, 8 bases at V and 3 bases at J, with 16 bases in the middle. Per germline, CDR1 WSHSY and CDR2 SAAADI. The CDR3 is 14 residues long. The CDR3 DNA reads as TGCGCCAGCCGGAACGGAGCGAGATACTATGGCTACACCTTC. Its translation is CASRNGARYYGYTF.

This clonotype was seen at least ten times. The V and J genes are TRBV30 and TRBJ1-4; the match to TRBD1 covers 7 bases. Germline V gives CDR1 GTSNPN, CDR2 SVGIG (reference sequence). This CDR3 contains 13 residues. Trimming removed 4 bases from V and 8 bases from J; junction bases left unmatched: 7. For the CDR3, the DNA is TGTGCCTGGAATAGGGGGCCGATCGAAAAACTGTTTTTT. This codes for CAWNRGPIEKLFF.

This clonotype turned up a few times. CDR3 residues: CATRAGTGNYNEQFF. The CDR3 DNA reads TGTGCCACCAGGGCCGGGACAGGGAACTACAATGAGCAGTTCTTC. The chain joins TRBV24-1 to TRBJ2-1; 9 nucleotides agree with TRBD1. Germline V lookup: CDR1 KGHDR, CDR2 SFDVKD. This CDR3 region has 15 residues. J was trimmed by 3 bases and V by 7 bases; bases with no gene match: 6.

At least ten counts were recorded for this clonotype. CDR3 bases: TGCGCCAGCAGCTTGGGGACAGAGAGCTCCTATAATTCACCCCTCCACTTT. This encodes CASSLGTESSYNSPLHF. V and J are TRBV5-1 and TRBJ1-6, with D possibly being TRBD1 (6 bases). Germline V gene data show CDR1 as SGHRS and CDR2 as YFSETQ. This CDR3 is 17 amino acids long. V was trimmed by 0 bases and J by 0 bases, leaving 10 bases between them.

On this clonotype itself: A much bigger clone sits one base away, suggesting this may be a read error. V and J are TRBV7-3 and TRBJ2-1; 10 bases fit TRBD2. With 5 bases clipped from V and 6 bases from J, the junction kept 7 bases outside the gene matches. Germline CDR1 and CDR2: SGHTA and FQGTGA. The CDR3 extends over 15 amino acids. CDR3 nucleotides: TGTGCCAGCAGCAAAGCGGGAGGGCCCTGCAATGAGCAGTTCTTC. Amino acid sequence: CASSKAGGPCNEQFF.

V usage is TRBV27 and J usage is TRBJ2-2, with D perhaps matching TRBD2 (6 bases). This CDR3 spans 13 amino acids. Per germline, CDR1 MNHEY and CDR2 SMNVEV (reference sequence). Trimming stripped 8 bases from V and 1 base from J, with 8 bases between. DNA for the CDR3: TGTGCCAGCGCGGGGCTGAACACCGGGGAGCTGTTTTTT. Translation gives CASAGLNTGELFF.

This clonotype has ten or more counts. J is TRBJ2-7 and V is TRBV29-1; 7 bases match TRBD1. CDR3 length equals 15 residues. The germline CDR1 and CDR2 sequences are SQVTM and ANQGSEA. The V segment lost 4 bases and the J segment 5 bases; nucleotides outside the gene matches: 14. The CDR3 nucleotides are TGCAGCGTTGCAGTTTTAAGGAGACAGGGCAACGAGCAGTACTTC. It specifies CSVAVLRRQGNEQYF.

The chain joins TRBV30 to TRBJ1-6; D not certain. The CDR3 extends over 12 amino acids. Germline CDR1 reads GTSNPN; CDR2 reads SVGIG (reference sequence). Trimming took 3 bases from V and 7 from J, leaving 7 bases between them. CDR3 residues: CAWRDPNSPLHF. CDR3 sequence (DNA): TGTGCCTGGAGGGACCCCAATTCACCCCTCCACTTT. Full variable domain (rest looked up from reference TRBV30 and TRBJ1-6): SQTIHQWPATLVQPVGSPLSLECTVEGTSNPNLYWYRQAAGRGLQLLFYSVGIGQISSEVPQNLSASRPQDRQFILSSKKLLLSDSGFYLCAWRDPNSPLHFGNGTRLTVT.

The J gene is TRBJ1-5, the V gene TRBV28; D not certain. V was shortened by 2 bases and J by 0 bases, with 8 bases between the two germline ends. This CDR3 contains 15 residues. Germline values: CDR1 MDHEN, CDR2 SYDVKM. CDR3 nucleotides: TGTGCCAGCAGTTTAATATTTCCTAGCAATCAGCCCCAGCATTTT. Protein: CASSLIFPSNQPQHF. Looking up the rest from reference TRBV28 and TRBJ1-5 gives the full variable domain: DVKVTQSSRYLVKRTGEKVFLECVQDMDHENMFWYRQDPGLGLRLIYFSYDVKMKEKGDIPEGYSVSREKKERFSLILESASTNQTSMYLCASSLIFPSNQPQHFGDGTRLSIL.

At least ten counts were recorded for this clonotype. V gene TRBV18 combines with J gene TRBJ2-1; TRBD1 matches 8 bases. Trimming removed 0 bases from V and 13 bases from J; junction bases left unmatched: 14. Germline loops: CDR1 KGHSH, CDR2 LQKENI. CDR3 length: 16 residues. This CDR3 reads CASSPPSQGARAPQFF. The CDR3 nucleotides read TGTGCCAGCTCACCACCGAGCCAGGGGGCGCGGGCTCCCCAGTTCTTC.

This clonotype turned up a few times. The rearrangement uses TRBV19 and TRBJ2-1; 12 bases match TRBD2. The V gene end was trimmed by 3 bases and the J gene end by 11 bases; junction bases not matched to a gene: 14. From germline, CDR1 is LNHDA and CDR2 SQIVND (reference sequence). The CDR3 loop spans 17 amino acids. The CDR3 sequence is CASSMQLLAGGPTKQFF. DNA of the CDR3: TGTGCCAGTAGTATGCAACTACTAGCGGGAGGCCCAACAAAGCAGTTCTTC.

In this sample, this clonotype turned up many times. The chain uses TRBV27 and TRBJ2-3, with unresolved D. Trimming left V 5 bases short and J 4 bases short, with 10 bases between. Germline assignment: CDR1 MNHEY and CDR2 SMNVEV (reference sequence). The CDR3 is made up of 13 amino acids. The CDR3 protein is CASSRYRADTQYF. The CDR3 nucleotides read TGTGCCAGCAGTAGATACAGAGCAGATACGCAGTATTTT.

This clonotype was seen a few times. The CDR3 spells CATSRQGAMRNSPLHF. CDR3 bases: TGTGCCACGAGTCGACAGGGGGCGATGAGGAATTCACCCCTCCACTTT. The chain links TRBV19 to TRBJ1-6; 10 bases agree with TRBD1. Germline CDR1 reads LNHDA; CDR2 reads SQIVND (reference sequence). The CDR3 contains 16 residues. Trimming removed 10 bases from V and 7 bases from J; junction bases left unmatched: 13.

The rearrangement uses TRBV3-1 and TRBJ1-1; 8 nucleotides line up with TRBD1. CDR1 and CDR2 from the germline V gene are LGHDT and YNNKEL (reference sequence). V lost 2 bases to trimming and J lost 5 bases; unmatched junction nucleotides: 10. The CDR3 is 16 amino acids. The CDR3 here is CASSQHISRGLTEAFF. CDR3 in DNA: TGTGCCAGCAGCCAACACATTTCCAGGGGGCTTACTGAAGCTTTCTTT.

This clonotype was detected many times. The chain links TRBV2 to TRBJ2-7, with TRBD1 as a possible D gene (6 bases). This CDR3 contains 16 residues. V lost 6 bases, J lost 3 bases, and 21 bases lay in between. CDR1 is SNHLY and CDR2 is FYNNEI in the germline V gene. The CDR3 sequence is CASRGGRGSNFYEQYF. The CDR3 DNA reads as TGTGCCAGCAGGGGCGGCAGGGGCAGCAATTTCTACGAGCAGTACTTC. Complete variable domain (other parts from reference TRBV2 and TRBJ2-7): EPEVTQTPSHQVTQMGQEVILRCVPISNHLYFYWYRQILGQKVEFLVSFYNNEISEKSEIFDDQFSVERPDGSNFTLKIRSTKLEDSAMYFCASRGGRGSNFYEQYFGPGTRLTVT.